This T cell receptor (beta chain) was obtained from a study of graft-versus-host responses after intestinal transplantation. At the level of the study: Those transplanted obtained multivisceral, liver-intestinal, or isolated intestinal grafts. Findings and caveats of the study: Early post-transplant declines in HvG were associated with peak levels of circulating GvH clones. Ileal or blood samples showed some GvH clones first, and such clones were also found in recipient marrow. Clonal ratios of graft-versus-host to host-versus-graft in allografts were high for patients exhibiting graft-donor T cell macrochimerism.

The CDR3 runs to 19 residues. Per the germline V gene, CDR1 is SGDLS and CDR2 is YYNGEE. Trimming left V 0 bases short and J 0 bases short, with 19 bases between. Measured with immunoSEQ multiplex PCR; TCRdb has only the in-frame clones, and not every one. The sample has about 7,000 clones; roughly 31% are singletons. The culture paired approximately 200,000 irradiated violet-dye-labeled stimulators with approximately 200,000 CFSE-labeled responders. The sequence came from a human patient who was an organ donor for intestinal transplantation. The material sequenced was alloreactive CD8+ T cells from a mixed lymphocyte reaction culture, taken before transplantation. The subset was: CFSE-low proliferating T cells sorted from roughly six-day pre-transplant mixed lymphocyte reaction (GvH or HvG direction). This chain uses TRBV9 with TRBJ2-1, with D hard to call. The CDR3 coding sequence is TGTGCCAGCAGCGTAGATCCCACGTACCGGAAAAGCTCCTACAATGAGCAGTTCTTC. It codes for CASSVDPTYRKSSYNEQFF.